This T cell receptor (beta chain) derives from a study of shared clonotypes between healthy human individuals. About the research overall: Plates per donor: three CD4 naive, three CD4 memory, two CD8 naive, one CD8 memory.

Study-level findings and limits: Naive subsets usually exceeded memory subsets in estimated richness. When naive CD4 clonotypes were compared across a handful of donors, 4% to 6.5% were shared.

In the case of this clone: Its antigen is currently unknown.

Only CD45RO-negative cells positively selected for CCR7 counted as naive CD8 cells, so terminally differentiated effector memory CD45RA+ cells were excluded. Per germline, CDR1 LNHDA and CDR2 SQIVND (reference sequence). V was pared by 7 bases and J by 4 bases, with 15 bases between. The length of the CDR3 is 14 residues. Clones were sequenced by immunoSEQ multiplex PCR, and TCRdb holds only the in-frame ones, with some missing. The repertoire consists of over 2,000,000 clones, with just over 90% occurring once and the leading ten covering around 1.7%. This sequence joins TRBV19 and TRBJ2-3; D is uncertain. Sequencing was carried out using naive CD8+ T cells from PBMCs. This clonotype was sampled from a man in his late teens or twenties in good health. Some clones in this sample may be carry-over from other donors' samples. CDR3: CASIARAGADTQYF. CDR3 in DNA: TGTGCCAGTATTGCTCGAGCCGGCGCAGATACGCAGTATTTT.